This is a list of T cell receptor beta chains from one sample in a study of OX40 agonist ivuxolimab in advanced cancers. The data were produced by immunoSEQ multiplex PCR, yet TCRdb's version contains in-frame clones alone and is incomplete. In the table there are roughly 74,000 clones, over 80% of which are singletons. Sequences were derived from CD4+ or CD8+ T cells sorted from blood, sampled in a trial of the OX40 agonist ivuxolimab. All receptors come from an adult with an advanced solid tumor such as melanoma, head and neck, liver or kidney cancer. The CDR3 runs from the conserved cysteine through the conserved F or W. Fields, in order: V gene, clone size, J gene, D gene, CDR3 protein, CDR3 DNA. D genes are given only for firm matches. Clone size is stated in some rows and not others, as once, few, many or a class when expanded.

v_call: TRBV2; clone_size: NA; j_call: TRBJ2-1; d_call: TRBD1; cdr3_aa: CASSDRGLYNEQFF; cdr3_nt: TGTGCCAGCAGTGACAGGGGGCTTTACAATGAGCAGTTCTTC
v_call: TRBV5-1; clone_size: NA; j_call: TRBJ1-2; d_call: NA; cdr3_aa: CASSFLGGGYTF; cdr3_nt: TGCGCCAGCAGCTTTCTCGGGGGCGGCTACACCTTC
v_call: TRBV5-4; clone_size: NA; j_call: TRBJ2-2; d_call: NA; cdr3_aa: CASSLDRSNTGELFF; cdr3_nt: TGTGCCAGCAGCTTGGATAGATCGAACACCGGGGAGCTGTTTTTT
v_call: TRBV19; clone_size: NA; j_call: TRBJ1-4; d_call: TRBD1; cdr3_aa: CASSSGGTGDEKLFF; cdr3_nt: TGTGCCAGCTCCTCCGGCGGGACAGGGGACGAAAAACTGTTTTTT
v_call: TRBV7-9; clone_size: NA; j_call: TRBJ2-7; d_call: NA; cdr3_aa: CASTNSLGREDPYEQYF; cdr3_nt: TGTGCCAGCACCAACTCGTTAGGACGGGAAGACCCCTACGAGCAGTACTTC
v_call: TRBV6-1; clone_size: NA; j_call: TRBJ2-7; d_call: TRBD1; cdr3_aa: CASSEEFTGVGTYEQYF; cdr3_nt: TGTGCCAGCAGTGAAGAATTTACAGGGGTCGGGACCTACGAGCAGTACTTC
v_call: TRBV7-2; clone_size: NA; j_call: TRBJ1-2; d_call: NA; cdr3_aa: CASSLDGGRGLAYGYTF; cdr3_nt: TGTGCCAGCAGCTTAGACGGTGGGAGGGGATTGGCCTATGGCTACACCTTC
v_call: TRBV25-1; clone_size: NA; j_call: TRBJ1-2; d_call: TRBD1; cdr3_aa: CASSEKAGGGYYGYTF; cdr3_nt: TGTGCCAGCAGTGAAAAGGCAGGAGGGGGCTACTATGGCTACACCTTC
v_call: TRBV5-5; clone_size: NA; j_call: TRBJ2-3; d_call: TRBD2; cdr3_aa: CASSFGLAGPDTQYF; cdr3_nt: TGTGCCAGCAGCTTCGGGCTAGCGGGCCCCGATACGCAGTATTTT
v_call: TRBV6-1; clone_size: NA; j_call: TRBJ1-1; d_call: NA; cdr3_aa: CASSEEVVWTEAFF; cdr3_nt: TGTGCCAGCAGTGAAGAAGTTGTATGGACTGAAGCTTTCTTT
v_call: TRBV5-4; clone_size: NA; j_call: TRBJ2-1; d_call: TRBD1; cdr3_aa: CASSLRQGPYNEQFF; cdr3_nt: TGTGCCAGCAGCTTGCGACAGGGACCTTACAATGAGCAGTTCTTC
v_call: TRBV30; clone_size: NA; j_call: TRBJ2-3; d_call: TRBD2; cdr3_aa: CAWRESWGLGTDTQYF; cdr3_nt: TGTGCCTGGAGGGAATCGTGGGGACTAGGCACAGATACGCAGTATTTT
v_call: TRBV5-8; clone_size: NA; j_call: TRBJ2-7; d_call: TRBD1; cdr3_aa: CASSLMSRGQHEQYF; cdr3_nt: TGTGCCAGCAGCTTGATGTCCAGGGGGCAGCACGAGCAGTACTTC
v_call: TRBV5-4; clone_size: once; j_call: TRBJ2-7; d_call: NA; cdr3_aa: CASSSTATYEQYF; cdr3_nt: TGTGCCAGCAGCTCGACAGCTACCTACGAGCAGTACTTC
v_call: TRBV12-5; clone_size: NA; j_call: TRBJ1-6; d_call: NA; cdr3_aa: CASGLLGLTNSPLHF; cdr3_nt: TGTGCTAGTGGTTTGCTCGGACTGACCAATTCACCCCTCCACTTT
v_call: TRBV7-9; clone_size: NA; j_call: TRBJ1-2; d_call: NA; cdr3_aa: CASSFSGADGYTF; cdr3_nt: TGTGCCAGCAGCTTTTCGGGGGCGGATGGCTACACCTTC
v_call: TRBV10-3; clone_size: medium-sized; j_call: TRBJ1-2; d_call: NA; cdr3_aa: CAIRQPTGGWGYTF; cdr3_nt: TGTGCCATCCGTCAGCCCACAGGCGGTTGGGGCTACACCTTC
v_call: TRBV6-6; clone_size: NA; j_call: TRBJ2-7; d_call: NA; cdr3_aa: CASSYAGDSYEQYF; cdr3_nt: TGTGCCAGCAGTTACGCCGGGGACTCCTACGAGCAGTACTTC
v_call: TRBV5-1; clone_size: once; j_call: TRBJ2-5; d_call: NA; cdr3_aa: CASSSGLEETQYF; cdr3_nt: TGCGCCAGCAGCTCGGGACTTGAAGAGACCCAGTACTTC
v_call: TRBV4-3; clone_size: NA; j_call: TRBJ2-7; d_call: NA; cdr3_aa: CASSQVGQYEQYF; cdr3_nt: TGCGCCAGCAGCCAAGTGGGTCAATACGAGCAGTACTTC
v_call: TRBV28; clone_size: NA; j_call: TRBJ2-5; d_call: NA; cdr3_aa: CASSFGGWETQYF; cdr3_nt: TGTGCCAGCAGTTTTGGGGGATGGGAGACCCAGTACTTC
v_call: TRBV7-6; clone_size: NA; j_call: TRBJ1-1; d_call: TRBD1; cdr3_aa: CASSLAARGQGTEAFF; cdr3_nt: TGTGCCAGCAGCTTAGCCGCCAGGGGGCAAGGCACTGAAGCTTTCTTT
v_call: TRBV6-5; clone_size: NA; j_call: TRBJ2-1; d_call: NA; cdr3_aa: CASSYSQGYEQFF; cdr3_nt: TGTGCCAGCAGTTACAGTCAGGGCTATGAGCAGTTCTTC
v_call: TRBV7-8; clone_size: NA; j_call: TRBJ2-7; d_call: NA; cdr3_aa: CASSLRATEQYF; cdr3_nt: TGTGCCAGCAGCTTACGGGCCACCGAGCAGTACTTC
v_call: TRBV7-9; clone_size: NA; j_call: TRBJ1-2; d_call: NA; cdr3_aa: CASSLGSTTEYGYTF; cdr3_nt: TGTGCCAGCAGCTTAGGGTCCACGACAGAATATGGCTACACCTTC
v_call: TRBV4-1; clone_size: NA; j_call: TRBJ2-7; d_call: NA; cdr3_aa: CASSSPGTSTYEQYF; cdr3_nt: TGCGCCAGCAGCTCACCCGGGACATCAACCTACGAGCAGTACTTC
v_call: TRBV7-9; clone_size: once; j_call: TRBJ1-4; d_call: NA; cdr3_aa: CASSPDSVF; cdr3_nt: TGTGCCAGCAGCCCCGACAGCGTTTTT
v_call: TRBV9; clone_size: NA; j_call: TRBJ2-7; d_call: TRBD1; cdr3_aa: CASSQQGSEDEQYF; cdr3_nt: TGTGCCAGCAGCCAACAGGGGTCTGAGGACGAGCAGTACTTC
v_call: TRBV5-4; clone_size: NA; j_call: TRBJ2-3; d_call: NA; cdr3_aa: CASSFTRAYTDTQYF; cdr3_nt: TGTGCCAGCAGCTTTACTAGGGCGTACACAGATACGCAGTATTTT
v_call: TRBV4-1; clone_size: NA; j_call: TRBJ2-3; d_call: NA; cdr3_aa: CASSQEAWGGSTDTQYF; cdr3_nt: TGCGCCAGCAGCCAAGAAGCTTGGGGCGGGAGCACAGATACGCAGTATTTT
v_call: TRBV16; clone_size: NA; j_call: TRBJ1-3; d_call: NA; cdr3_aa: CASSQYGEITGNTIYF; cdr3_nt: TGTGCCAGCAGCCAATACGGGGAAATCACTGGAAACACCATATATTTT
v_call: TRBV1; clone_size: NA; j_call: TRBJ2-7; d_call: NA; cdr3_aa: CTSSQQGIDEQYF; cdr3_nt: TGCACCAGCAGCCAACAGGGAATCGACGAGCAGTACTTC
v_call: TRBV5-1; clone_size: once; j_call: TRBJ2-3; d_call: TRBD2; cdr3_aa: CASSSLAGDEEGTQYF; cdr3_nt: TGCGCCAGCAGCTCACTAGCGGGGGATGAGGAGGGTACGCAGTATTTT
v_call: TRBV7-8; clone_size: NA; j_call: TRBJ2-4; d_call: NA; cdr3_aa: CASSTPPGHPSIQYF; cdr3_nt: TGTGCCAGCAGCACCCCTCCGGGACATCCTAGCATTCAGTACTTC
v_call: TRBV29-1; clone_size: NA; j_call: TRBJ2-7; d_call: TRBD1; cdr3_aa: CSVVIGTGVYEQYF; cdr3_nt: TGCAGCGTTGTTATTGGGACAGGGGTTTACGAGCAGTACTTC
v_call: TRBV9; clone_size: NA; j_call: TRBJ2-2; d_call: NA; cdr3_aa: CASSAGGGPSGGELFF; cdr3_nt: TGTGCCAGCAGCGCTGGGGGGGGCCCCTCGGGCGGGGAGCTGTTTTTT
v_call: TRBV5-1; clone_size: NA; j_call: TRBJ2-4; d_call: NA; cdr3_aa: CASSLTGDNLAKNIQYF; cdr3_nt: TGCGCCAGCAGCTTGACGGGGGACAACCTAGCCAAAAACATTCAGTACTTC
v_call: TRBV10-3; clone_size: NA; j_call: TRBJ1-2; d_call: NA; cdr3_aa: CAISESIGFYGYTF; cdr3_nt: TGTGCCATCAGTGAGTCGATAGGATTCTATGGCTACACCTTC